These 15 T cell receptor beta chains were all obtained from the same sample, sequenced in a study of OX40 agonist ivuxolimab in advanced cancers. The assay was immunoSEQ multiplex PCR, and TCRdb's table has in-frame clones only and misses some. The repertoire consists of under 75,000 clones, with 84% occurring once and the leading ten covering nearly 0.8%. Here the sequenced sample was CD4+ or CD8+ T cells sorted from blood, taken in a trial of the OX40 agonist ivuxolimab. The receptor source for this set is an adult with an advanced solid tumor such as melanoma, head and neck, liver or kidney cancer.

The chain carries TRBV5-1 and TRBJ2-1; possibly TRBD1 or TRBD2 for D (5 bases each). The CDR3 sequence is 14 residues long. V lost 4 bases, J lost 3 bases, and 11 bases lay in between. From germline, CDR1 is SGHRS and CDR2 YFSETQ. CDR3 sequence: CASSPEGRYNEQFF. The CDR3 DNA reads TGCGCCAGCAGCCCCGAGGGGCGCTACAATGAGCAGTTCTTC.

The chain has TRBV30 and TRBJ1-2, with D hard to call. Germline V CDR1 and CDR2: GTSNPN, SVGIG (reference sequence). The germline V and J ends were trimmed by 0 bases and 6 bases, with 11 bases remaining between them. The CDR3 sequence is 13 residues long. CDR3 loop: CAWSVKDSHGYTF. For the CDR3, the DNA is TGTGCCTGGAGTGTAAAGGATAGCCATGGCTACACCTTC.

This clone appeared a few times. V and J are TRBV7-3 and TRBJ1-1; D ambiguous. Germline values: CDR1 SGHTA, CDR2 FQGTGA. CDR3 length: 13 amino acids. V was shortened by 3 bases and J by 3 bases, with 8 bases between the two germline ends. CDR3 protein: CASSFTTDTEAFF. CDR3 in DNA: TGTGCCAGCAGCTTCACCACGGACACTGAAGCTTTCTTT.

In this sample, this clone turned up a few times. The rearrangement uses TRBV7-2 and TRBJ2-3, with 11 nucleotides matching TRBD2. Germline-derived CDR1 and CDR2 are SGHTA and FQGNSA. Trimming at V came to 2 bases and at J to 3 bases, leaving 7 bases not matched to a gene. This CDR3 region has 17 residues. CDR3: CASSLPRVAGGTDTQYF. The CDR3, as DNA: TGTGCCAGCAGCTTACCGAGAGTAGCGGGAGGGACAGATACGCAGTATTTT.

The rearrangement joins TRBV19 to TRBJ1-2, with unresolved D. This CDR3 contains 14 residues. V shed 3 bases and J shed 2 bases, with 10 bases lying between them. The germline CDR1 and CDR2 sequences are LNHDA and SQIVND (reference sequence). In DNA, the CDR3 is TGTGCCAGTAGTATTTCCAGACGGAACTATGGCTACACCTTC. Translation: CASSISRRNYGYTF.

The chain combines TRBV5-1 with TRBJ2-5; 7 nucleotides match TRBD2. CDR3 length equals 15 residues. In germline, CDR1 is SGHRS, CDR2 YFSETQ. V was pared by 2 bases and J by 2 bases, with 6 bases of the junction left unmatched. This chain's CDR3 is CASSFLLAAQETQYF. CDR3 coding DNA: TGCGCCAGCAGCTTTCTTCTAGCGGCTCAAGAGACCCAGTACTTC.

The chain carries TRBV30 and TRBJ2-6, with unresolved D. Germline V lookup: CDR1 GTSNPN, CDR2 SVGIG (reference sequence). V gave up 3 bases and J gave up 0 bases, with 6 bases separating them. The CDR3 has 14 residues. The CDR3: CAWSEASGANVLTF. DNA for the CDR3: TGTGCCTGGAGCGAGGCCTCTGGGGCCAACGTCCTGACTTTC.

This clone was detected only once. This chain uses TRBV11-2 with TRBJ2-5; D is undetermined. CDR1 and CDR2 (germline): SGHAT, FQNNGV. This CDR3 is 14 amino acids long. Trimming stripped 2 bases from V and 5 bases from J, with 12 bases between. CDR3 protein: CASSLQASFETQYF. The CDR3 DNA follows: TGTGCCAGCAGCTTACAGGCTAGTTTCGAGACCCAGTACTTC.

The chain joins TRBV7-3 to TRBJ1-2; D is possibly TRBD1 (5 bases). CDR3 length: 13 residues. The V gene lost 4 bases and the J gene lost 7 bases, with 13 bases spanning the gap. Per germline, CDR1 SGHTA and CDR2 FQGTGA. The CDR3 spells CASSSGPNGGYTF. The DNA for the CDR3 is TGTGCCAGCAGCTCGGGACCGAATGGTGGCTACACCTTC. Looking up the rest from reference TRBV7-3 and TRBJ1-2 gives the full variable domain: GAGVSQTPSNKVTEKGKYVELRCDPISGHTALYWYRQSLGQGPEFLIYFQGTGAADDSGLPNDRFFAVRPEGSVSTLKIQRTERGDSAVYLCASSSGPNGGYTFGSGTRLTVV.

V is TRBV10-1 and J is TRBJ1-5, with D unclear. CDR3 length: 18 residues. V gave up 2 bases and J gave up 1 base, with 18 bases separating them. The germline V gene has CDR1 WNHNN and CDR2 SYGVQD (reference sequence). The CDR3 DNA is TGCGCCAGCAGTGAGAAGGGTTGGGTAACCAAAAGCAATCAGCCCCAGCATTTT. Protein sequence: CASSEKGWVTKSNQPQHF.

This clone was seen more than once but under ten times. The J gene is TRBJ1-1, the V gene TRBV14, with 9 nucleotides matching TRBD1. Germline lookup yields CDR1 SGHDN and CDR2 FVKESK. V shed 4 bases, J shed 1 base, and the junction held 4 bases outside the gene matches. The CDR3 totals 15 residues. The DNA for the CDR3 is TGTGCCAGCAGCCGACGGACAGGGGCGAACACTGAAGCTTTCTTT. This translates into CASSRRTGANTEAFF.

The chain combines TRBV10-3 with TRBJ2-2; D might be TRBD2 (6 bases). The CDR3 is made up of 14 amino acids. Germline V gene lookup returns CDR1 ENHRY and CDR2 SYGVKD. Trimming left V 4 bases short and J 2 bases short, with 8 bases between. The CDR3 loop is CAISAGVNTGELFF. Here the CDR3 DNA reads TGTGCCATCAGTGCGGGAGTCAACACCGGGGAGCTGTTTTTT.

The rearrangement uses TRBV9 and TRBJ1-4; D gene uncertain. V was trimmed by 2 bases and J by 6 bases, leaving 8 bases between them. Germline V gives CDR1 SGDLS, CDR2 YYNGEE. CDR3 length: 13 residues. The CDR3 DNA follows: TGTGCCAGCAGCGTGACGGGTGATGAAAAACTGTTTTTT. Protein: CASSVTGDEKLFF.

The chain is built from TRBV28 and TRBJ2-2; 9 positions agree with TRBD2. Germline-derived CDR1 and CDR2 are MDHEN and SYDVKM. After removal of 6 bases from V and 5 bases from J, the junction contained 16 bases not matched to a gene. The CDR3 covers 18 residues. This chain's CDR3 is CASSPIGAGGPGTGELFF. The CDR3 coding sequence is TGTGCCAGCAGCCCTATAGGGGCGGGGGGGCCGGGAACCGGGGAGCTGTTTTTT.

The chain has TRBV28 and TRBJ1-2; weak D call: TRBD1 (5 bases). CDR1 and CDR2 (germline): MDHEN, SYDVKM. The length of the CDR3 is 14 residues. Trimming took off 0 bases at V and 2 bases at J, with 7 bases between the two ends. The DNA for the CDR3 is TGTGCCAGCAGTTTATGGACAGTGAACTATGGCTACACCTTC. It yields the protein CASSLWTVNYGYTF.